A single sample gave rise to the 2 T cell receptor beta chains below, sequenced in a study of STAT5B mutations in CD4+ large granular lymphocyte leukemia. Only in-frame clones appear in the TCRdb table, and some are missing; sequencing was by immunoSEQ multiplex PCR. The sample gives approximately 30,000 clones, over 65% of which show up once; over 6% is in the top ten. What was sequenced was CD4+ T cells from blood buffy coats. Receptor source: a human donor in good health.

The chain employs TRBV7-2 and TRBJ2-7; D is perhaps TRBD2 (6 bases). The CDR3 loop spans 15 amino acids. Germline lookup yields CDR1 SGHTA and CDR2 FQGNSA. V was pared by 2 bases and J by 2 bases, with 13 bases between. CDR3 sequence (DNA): TGTGCCAGCAGCTTACTTGGGGGGTCCCCCTACGAGCAGTACTTC. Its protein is CASSLLGGSPYEQYF.

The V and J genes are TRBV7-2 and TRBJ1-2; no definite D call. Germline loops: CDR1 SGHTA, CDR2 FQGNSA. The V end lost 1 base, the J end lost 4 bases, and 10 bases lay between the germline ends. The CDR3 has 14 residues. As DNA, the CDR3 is TGTGCCAGCAGCTTAGATGAGGGCGTCTATGGCTACACCTTC. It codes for CASSLDEGVYGYTF.